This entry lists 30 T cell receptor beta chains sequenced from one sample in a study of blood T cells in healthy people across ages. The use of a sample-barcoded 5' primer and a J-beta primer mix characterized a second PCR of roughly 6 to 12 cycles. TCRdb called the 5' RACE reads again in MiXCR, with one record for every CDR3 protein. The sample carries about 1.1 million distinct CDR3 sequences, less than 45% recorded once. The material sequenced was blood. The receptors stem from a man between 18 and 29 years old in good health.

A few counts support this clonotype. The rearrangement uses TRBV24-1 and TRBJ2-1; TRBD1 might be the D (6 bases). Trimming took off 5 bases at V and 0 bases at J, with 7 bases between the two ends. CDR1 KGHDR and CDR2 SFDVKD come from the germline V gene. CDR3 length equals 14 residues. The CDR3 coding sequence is TGTGCCACCAGTGGAGGGGGCTCCTACAATGAGCAGTTCTTC. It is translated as CATSGGGSYNEQFF.

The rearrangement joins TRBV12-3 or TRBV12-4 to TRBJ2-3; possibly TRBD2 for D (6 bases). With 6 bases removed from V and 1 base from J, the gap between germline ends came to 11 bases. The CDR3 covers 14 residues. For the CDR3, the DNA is TGTGCCAGCAGGGAGGGCTTCGGCACAGATACGCAGTATTTT. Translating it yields CASREGFGTDTQYF.

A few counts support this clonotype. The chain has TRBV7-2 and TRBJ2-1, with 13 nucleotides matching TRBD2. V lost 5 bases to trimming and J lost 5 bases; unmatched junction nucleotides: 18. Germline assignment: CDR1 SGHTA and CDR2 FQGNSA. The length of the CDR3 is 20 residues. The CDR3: CASSPRVLAGGLRLNNEQFF. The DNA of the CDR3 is TGTGCCAGCAGCCCAAGGGTACTAGCGGGGGGGCTCCGCCTGAACAATGAGCAGTTCTTC. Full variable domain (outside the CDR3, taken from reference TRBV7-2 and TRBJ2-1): GAGVSQSPSNKVTEKGKDVELRCDPISGHTALYWYRQSLGQGLEFLIYFQGNSAPDKSGLPSDRFSAERTGGSVSTLTIQRTQQEDSAVYLCASSPRVLAGGLRLNNEQFFGPGTRLTVL.

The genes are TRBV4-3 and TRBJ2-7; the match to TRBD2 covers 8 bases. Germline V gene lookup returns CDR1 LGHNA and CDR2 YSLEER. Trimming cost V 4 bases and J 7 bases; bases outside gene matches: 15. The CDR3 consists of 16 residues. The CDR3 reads CASSRNRAGAGNEQYF. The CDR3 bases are TGCGCCAGCAGCCGTAACAGAGCGGGGGCGGGGAATGAGCAGTACTTC.

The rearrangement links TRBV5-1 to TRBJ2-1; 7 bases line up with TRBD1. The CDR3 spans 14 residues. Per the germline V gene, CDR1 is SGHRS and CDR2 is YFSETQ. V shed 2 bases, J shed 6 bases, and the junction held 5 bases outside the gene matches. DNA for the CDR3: TGCGCCAGCAGCTTAGGGACAGACGGCAATGAGCAGTTCTTC. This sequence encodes CASSLGTDGNEQFF.

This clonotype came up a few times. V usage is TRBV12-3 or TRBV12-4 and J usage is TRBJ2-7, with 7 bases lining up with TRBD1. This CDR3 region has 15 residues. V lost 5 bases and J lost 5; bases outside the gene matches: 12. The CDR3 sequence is CASSTTGVGRNEQYF. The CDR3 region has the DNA TGTGCCAGCAGTACCACAGGGGTTGGACGTAACGAGCAGTACTTC.

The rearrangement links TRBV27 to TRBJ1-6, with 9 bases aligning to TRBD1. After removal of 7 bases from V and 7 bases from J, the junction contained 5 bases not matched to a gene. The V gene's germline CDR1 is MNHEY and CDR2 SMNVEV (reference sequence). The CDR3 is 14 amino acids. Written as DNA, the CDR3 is TGTGCCAGCACCCCGGGGACAGGGAATTCACCCCTCCACTTT. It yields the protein CASTPGTGNSPLHF.

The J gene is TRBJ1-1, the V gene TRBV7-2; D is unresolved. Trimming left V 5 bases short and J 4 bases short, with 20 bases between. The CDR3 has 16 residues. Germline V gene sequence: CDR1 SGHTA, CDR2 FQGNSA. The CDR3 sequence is CASSPSSRSVSTEAFF. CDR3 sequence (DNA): TGTGCCAGCAGCCCTAGTAGTCGTTCAGTGTCCACTGAAGCTTTCTTT. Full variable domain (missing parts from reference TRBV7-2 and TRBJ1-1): GAGVSQSPSNKVTEKGKDVELRCDPISGHTALYWYRQSLGQGLEFLIYFQGNSAPDKSGLPSDRFSAERTGGSVSTLTIQRTQQEDSAVYLCASSPSSRSVSTEAFFGQGTRLTVV.

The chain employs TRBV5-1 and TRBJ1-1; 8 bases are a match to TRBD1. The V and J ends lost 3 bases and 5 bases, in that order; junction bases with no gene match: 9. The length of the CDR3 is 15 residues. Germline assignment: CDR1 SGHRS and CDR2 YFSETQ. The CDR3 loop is CASSSPTGVGTEAFF. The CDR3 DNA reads TGCGCCAGCAGCTCTCCGACAGGGGTCGGAACTGAAGCTTTCTTT.

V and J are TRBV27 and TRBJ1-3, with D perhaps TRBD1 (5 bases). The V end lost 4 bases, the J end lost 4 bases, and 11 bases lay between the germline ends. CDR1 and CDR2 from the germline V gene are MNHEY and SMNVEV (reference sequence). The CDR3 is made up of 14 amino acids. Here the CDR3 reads CASSSWGSGNTIYF. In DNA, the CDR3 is TGTGCCAGCAGTTCTTGGGGGTCCGGAAACACCATATATTTT.

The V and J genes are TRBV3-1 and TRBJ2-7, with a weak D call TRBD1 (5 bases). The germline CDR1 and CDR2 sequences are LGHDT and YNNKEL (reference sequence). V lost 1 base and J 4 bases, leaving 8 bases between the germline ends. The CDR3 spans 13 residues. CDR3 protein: CASSQVRGYEQYF. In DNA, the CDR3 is TGTGCCAGCAGCCAAGTTAGGGGATACGAGCAGTACTTC.

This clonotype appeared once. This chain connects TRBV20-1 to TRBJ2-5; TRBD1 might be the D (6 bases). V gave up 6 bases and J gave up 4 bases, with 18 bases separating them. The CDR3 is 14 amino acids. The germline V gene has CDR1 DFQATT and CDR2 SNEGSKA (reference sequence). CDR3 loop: CSASSATRGETQYF. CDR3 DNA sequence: TGCAGTGCCTCCTCGGCTACCAGGGGAGAGACCCAGTACTTC.

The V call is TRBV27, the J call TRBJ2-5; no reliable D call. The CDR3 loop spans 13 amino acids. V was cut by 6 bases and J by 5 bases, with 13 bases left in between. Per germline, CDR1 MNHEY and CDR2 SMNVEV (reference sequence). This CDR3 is CASSIDLRETQYF. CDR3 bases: TGTGCCAGCAGCATAGACCTCAGGGAGACCCAGTACTTC.

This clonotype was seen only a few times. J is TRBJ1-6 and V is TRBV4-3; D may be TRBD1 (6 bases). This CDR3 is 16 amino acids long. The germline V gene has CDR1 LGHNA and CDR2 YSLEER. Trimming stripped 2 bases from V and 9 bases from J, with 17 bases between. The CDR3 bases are TGCGCCAGCAGCCAATCTATCAGGGGCGGAGGTTCACCCCTCCACTTT. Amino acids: CASSQSIRGGGSPLHF.

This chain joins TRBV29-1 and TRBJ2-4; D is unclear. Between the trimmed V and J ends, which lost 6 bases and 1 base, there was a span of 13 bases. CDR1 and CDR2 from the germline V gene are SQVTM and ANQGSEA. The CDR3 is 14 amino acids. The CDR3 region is CSVVRLSAKNIQYF. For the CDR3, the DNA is TGCAGCGTGGTCCGTCTGAGCGCCAAAAACATTCAGTACTTC.

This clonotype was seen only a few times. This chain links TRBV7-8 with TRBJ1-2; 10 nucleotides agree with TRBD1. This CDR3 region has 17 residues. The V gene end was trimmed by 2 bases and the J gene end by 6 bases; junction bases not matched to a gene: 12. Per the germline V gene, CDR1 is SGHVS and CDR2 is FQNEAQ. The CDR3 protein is CASSLSGTGVSEDGYTF. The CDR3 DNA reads TGTGCCAGCAGCTTAAGTGGGACAGGGGTTTCAGAAGATGGCTACACCTTC.

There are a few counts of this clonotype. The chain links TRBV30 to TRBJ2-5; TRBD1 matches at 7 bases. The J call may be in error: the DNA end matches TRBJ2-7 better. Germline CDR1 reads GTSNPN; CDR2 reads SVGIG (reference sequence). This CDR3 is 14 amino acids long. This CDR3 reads CAWSVLGQSYEQYF. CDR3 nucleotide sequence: TGTGCCTGGAGTGTATTGGGACAGTCCTACGAGCAGTACTTC.

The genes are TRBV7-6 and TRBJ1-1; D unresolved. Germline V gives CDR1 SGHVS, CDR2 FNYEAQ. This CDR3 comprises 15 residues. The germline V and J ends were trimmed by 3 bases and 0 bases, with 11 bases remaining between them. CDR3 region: CASSLGGEMNTEAFF. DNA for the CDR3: TGTGCCAGCAGCTTGGGCGGGGAGATGAACACTGAAGCTTTCTTT.

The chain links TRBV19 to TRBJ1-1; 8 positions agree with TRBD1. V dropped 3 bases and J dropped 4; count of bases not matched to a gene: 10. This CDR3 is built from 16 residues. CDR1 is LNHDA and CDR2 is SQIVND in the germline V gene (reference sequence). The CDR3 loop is CASSISTGGRGTEAFF. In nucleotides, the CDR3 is TGTGCCAGTAGTATTTCTACAGGGGGACGGGGCACTGAAGCTTTCTTT. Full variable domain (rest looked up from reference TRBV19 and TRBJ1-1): DGGITQSPKYLFRKEGQNVTLSCEQNLNHDAMYWYRQDPGQGLRLIYYSQIVNDFQKGDIAEGYSVSREKKESFPLTVTSAQKNPTAFYLCASSISTGGRGTEAFFGQGTRLTVV.

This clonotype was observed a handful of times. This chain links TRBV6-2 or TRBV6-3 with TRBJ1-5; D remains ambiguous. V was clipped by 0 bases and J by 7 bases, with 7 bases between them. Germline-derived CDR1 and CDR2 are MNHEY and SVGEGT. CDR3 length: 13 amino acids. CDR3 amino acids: CASSYSNGQPQHF. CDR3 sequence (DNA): TGTGCCAGCAGTTACTCGAACGGGCAGCCCCAGCATTTT.

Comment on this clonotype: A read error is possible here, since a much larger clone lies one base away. This CDR3 is CSVGTNRLNYDYTF. CDR3 nucleotides: TGCAGCGTGGGGACCAACAGGTTAAACTATGACTACACCTTC. V and J are TRBV29-1 and TRBJ1-2; D possibly corresponds to TRBD1 (5 bases). The CDR3 runs 14 residues. Germline V gene data show CDR1 as SQVTM and CDR2 as ANQGSEA.

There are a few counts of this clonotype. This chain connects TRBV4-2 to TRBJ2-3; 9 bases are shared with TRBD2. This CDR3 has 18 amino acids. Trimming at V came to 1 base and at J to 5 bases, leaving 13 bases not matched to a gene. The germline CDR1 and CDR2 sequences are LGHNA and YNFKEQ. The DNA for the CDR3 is TGTGCCAGCAGCCAAGTAGCAGCAGCGGGGGGTGGAAGAGATACGCAGTATTTT. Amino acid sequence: CASSQVAAAGGGRDTQYF.

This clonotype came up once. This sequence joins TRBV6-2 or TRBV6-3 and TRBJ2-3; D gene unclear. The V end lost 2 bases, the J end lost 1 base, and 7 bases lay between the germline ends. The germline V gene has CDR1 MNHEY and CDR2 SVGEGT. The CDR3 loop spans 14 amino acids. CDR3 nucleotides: TGTGCCAGCAGTTACGCCCTTCGCACAGATACGCAGTATTTT. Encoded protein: CASSYALRTDTQYF.

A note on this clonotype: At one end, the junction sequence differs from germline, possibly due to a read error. CDR3 loop: CASSSRDRAATGTQYF. The CDR3 DNA follows: TGTGCCAGCAGCTCACGGGACAGGGCTGCCACAGGTACGCAGTATTTT. The chain recombines TRBV11-1 with TRBJ2-3; 9 bases match TRBD1. CDR1 is SGHAT, CDR2 FQDESV, per germline (reference sequence). This CDR3 spans 16 amino acids.

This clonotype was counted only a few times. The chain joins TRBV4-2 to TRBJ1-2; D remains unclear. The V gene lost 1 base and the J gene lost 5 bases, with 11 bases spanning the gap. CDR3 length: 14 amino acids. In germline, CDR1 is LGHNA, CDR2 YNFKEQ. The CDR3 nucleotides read TGTGCCAGCAGCCAAGTCTCCACGGATTATGGCTACACCTTC. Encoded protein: CASSQVSTDYGYTF.

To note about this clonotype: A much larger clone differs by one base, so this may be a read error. Here the CDR3 reads CASTSLGTNYGHTF. Here the CDR3 DNA reads TGTGCCAGCACGTCCCTGGGTACTAACTATGGCCACACCTTC. The chain recombines TRBV12-3 or TRBV12-4 with TRBJ1-2; D not certain. The CDR3 is 14 residues long.

DNA for the CDR3: TGTGCCAGCAGTTTACTCCATGAGCAGTACTTC. The encoded protein is CASSLLHEQYF. The chain has TRBV28 and TRBJ2-1; unclear D gene. The better agreement between TRBJ2-7 and the DNA end casts doubt on the J call. The CDR3 is made up of 11 amino acids. The germline gives CDR1 MDHEN, CDR2 SYDVKM.

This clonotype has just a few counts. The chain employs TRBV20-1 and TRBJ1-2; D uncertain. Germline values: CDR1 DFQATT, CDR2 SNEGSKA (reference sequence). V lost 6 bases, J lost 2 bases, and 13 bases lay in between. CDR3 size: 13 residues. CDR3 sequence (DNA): TGCAGTGCACCTCAGGTTCTCAACTATGGCTACACCTTC. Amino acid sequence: CSAPQVLNYGYTF.

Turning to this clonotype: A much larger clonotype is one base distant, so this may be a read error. CDR3 sequence (DNA): TGTGCCAGCAGTGGGGACGGATTCAATGAGCAGTACTTC. This sequence encodes CASSGDGFNEQYF. The chain recombines TRBV12-3 or TRBV12-4 with TRBJ2-7, with D possibly being TRBD1 or TRBD2 (5 bases each). The CDR3 has 13 amino acids. The V gene lost 5 bases and the J gene lost 7 bases, with 15 bases spanning the gap.

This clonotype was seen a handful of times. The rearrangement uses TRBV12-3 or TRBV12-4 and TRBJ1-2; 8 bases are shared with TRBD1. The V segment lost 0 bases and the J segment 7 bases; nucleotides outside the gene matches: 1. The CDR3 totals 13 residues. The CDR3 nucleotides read TGTGCCAGCAGTTTAGCGACAGGGGTTGGCTACACCTTC. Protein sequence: CASSLATGVGYTF.